A single sample is the source of the 19 T cell receptor beta chains below, sequenced in a study of shared clonotypes between healthy human individuals. Sequencing was performed with immunoSEQ multiplex PCR; in TCRdb, only in-frame clones are kept and a portion is missing. The table lists 950,000 to 1,100,000 clones, approximately 68% of them singletons. The specimen was memory CD4+ T cells sorted from blood. Sample subset: CD45RA-negative fraction. The receptor source for this set is a man younger than 35 in good health.

This clone was seen ten or more times. The genes are TRBV4-1 and TRBJ1-2, with D tentatively TRBD1 (5 bases). V lost 0 bases and J lost 5, with 19 bases in between. The CDR3 length is 17 residues. Germline-derived CDR1 and CDR2 are MGHRA and YSYEKL. The CDR3 sequence is CASSQETAQGLGYGYTF. In nucleotides, the CDR3 is TGCGCCAGCAGCCAAGAAACGGCCCAGGGATTGGGGTATGGCTACACCTTC.

The CDR3: CASSGQRGDNEQFF. The CDR3 coding sequence is TGTGCCAGCAGCGGACAGCGGGGGGACAATGAGCAGTTCTTC. The chain uses TRBV11-2 and TRBJ2-1, with 9 bases aligning to TRBD2. V trimming: 5 bases; J trimming: 5 bases; junction bases outside the gene matches: 4. Germline V gene sequence: CDR1 SGHAT, CDR2 FQNNGV. CDR3 length equals 14 residues. The whole variable domain, filled in from reference TRBV11-2 and TRBJ2-1, reads EAGVAQSPRYKIIEKRQSVAFWCNPISGHATLYWYQQILGQGPKLLIQFQNNGVVDDSQLPKDRFSAERLKGVDSTLKIQPAKLEDSAVYLCASSGQRGDNEQFFGPGTRLTVL.

This chain connects TRBV27 to TRBJ2-7, with unresolved D. The length of the CDR3 is 11 residues. V lost 4 bases to trimming and J lost 5 bases, with 6 bases between them. Germline V gives CDR1 MNHEY, CDR2 SMNVEV (reference sequence). In nucleotides, the CDR3 is TGTGCCAGCAGTTCCAGGAACGAGCAGTACTTC. Protein sequence: CASSSRNEQYF.

This clone occurred a few times. J is TRBJ2-4 and V is TRBV15; TRBD1 or TRBD2 may be the D gene (5 bases each). Germline loops: CDR1 LNHNV, CDR2 YYDKDF (reference sequence). V was shortened by 4 bases and J by 3 bases, with 13 bases between the two germline ends. This CDR3 is built from 15 residues. This CDR3 reads CATSIHGAGKNIQYF. Written as DNA, the CDR3 is TGTGCCACCAGCATACACGGGGCGGGCAAAAACATTCAGTACTTC.

This rearrangement joins TRBV6-1 to TRBJ2-3; D call uncertain. V dropped 5 bases and J dropped 5 bases, with 8 bases sitting between them. Germline CDR1 MNHNS, CDR2 SASEGT. This CDR3 comprises 12 residues. The CDR3 DNA sequence: TGTGCCAGCAGTCTTGTGGGAGATACGCAGTATTTT. Its translation: CASSLVGDTQYF.

The chain recombines TRBV9 with TRBJ2-5, with D possibly matching TRBD2 (5 bases). The CDR3 runs 14 residues. Germline assignment: CDR1 SGDLS and CDR2 YYNGEE. V lost 6 bases and J lost 5, with 17 bases in between. The CDR3 spells CASNEGSREETQYF. CDR3 in DNA: TGTGCCAGCAACGAGGGCTCCCGTGAGGAGACCCAGTACTTC.

Details on this clone: The sample holds other DNA sequences that translate to the same CDR3. This chain links TRBV2 with TRBJ2-5; TRBD1 matches at 8 bases. With V trimmed by 4 bases and J by 5 bases, 0 bases remained unmatched. The CDR3 length is 12 residues. CDR1 and CDR2 (germline): SNHLY, FYNNEI. The CDR3, as DNA: TGTGCCAGCAGTGGACAGGGGGAGACCCAGTACTTC. It translates to CASSGQGETQYF.

CDR3 protein: CASRAAGRGTDTQYF. DNA for the CDR3: TGTGCCAGCAGGGCCGCAGGGAGGGGCACAGATACGCAGTATTTT. V gene TRBV2 combines with J gene TRBJ2-3; 7 bases are shared with TRBD2. V shed 6 bases, J shed 1 base, and the junction held 7 bases outside the gene matches. The CDR3 consists of 15 residues. Germline CDR1 and CDR2: SNHLY and FYNNEI.

In its sample, this clone was seen a few times. The rearrangement links TRBV7-2 to TRBJ1-3; D gene unclear. The germline CDR1 and CDR2 sequences are SGHTA and FQGNSA. The V end lost 5 bases, the J end lost 2 bases, and 10 bases lay between the germline ends. This CDR3 comprises 14 residues. Written as DNA, the CDR3 is TGTGCCAGCAGCCCCGGGTTTACTGGAAACACCATATATTTT. It encodes CASSPGFTGNTIYF.

The V call is TRBV2, the J call TRBJ2-5, with 9 nucleotides matching TRBD2. The assigned J gene may be wrong: the sequence end matches TRBJ2-7 better. The germline gives CDR1 SNHLY, CDR2 FYNNEI. This CDR3 contains 12 residues. The CDR3 is CASRLAGPEQYF. As DNA, the CDR3 is TGTGCCAGCAGACTAGCGGGTCCCGAGCAGTACTTC.

The chain carries TRBV30 and TRBJ1-6; possible D gene TRBD1, 5 bases. The CDR3 totals 14 residues. Germline lookup yields CDR1 GTSNPN and CDR2 SVGIG (reference sequence). Trimming removed 0 bases from V and 4 bases from J, with 7 bases in between. The CDR3 sequence is CAWSVGDYNSPLHF. In nucleotides, the CDR3 is TGTGCCTGGAGTGTAGGGGATTATAATTCACCCCTCCACTTT.

This chain uses TRBV6-5 with TRBJ1-1; D is perhaps TRBD1 (6 bases). The CDR3 sequence is 13 residues long. From germline, CDR1 is MNHEY and CDR2 SVGAGI. Trimming took off 0 bases at V and 7 bases at J, with 9 bases between the two ends. CDR3 region: CASSYSDRIEAFF. DNA of the CDR3: TGTGCCAGCAGTTACTCTGACAGGATTGAAGCTTTCTTT.

The V and J genes are TRBV5-1 and TRBJ2-5; D possibly corresponds to TRBD1 (9 bases). The CDR3 loop spans 15 amino acids. Germline lookup yields CDR1 SGHRS and CDR2 YFSETQ. Trimming cost V 4 bases and J 7 bases, with 20 bases left between them. This chain's CDR3 is CASSRIAGQGGTQYF. CDR3 in DNA: TGCGCCAGCAGCCGTATAGCGGGACAGGGCGGGACCCAGTACTTC.

J is TRBJ1-2 and V is TRBV19, with no clear D. The CDR3 has 14 amino acids. Germline values: CDR1 LNHDA, CDR2 SQIVND (reference sequence). With 0 bases removed from V and 4 bases from J, the gap between germline ends came to 9 bases. CDR3 sequence: CASSIEPSGYGYTF. CDR3 sequence (DNA): TGTGCCAGTAGTATAGAACCAAGTGGCTATGGCTACACCTTC.

This clone was picked up a small number of times. The chain carries TRBV10-1 and TRBJ2-7; D is unresolved. This CDR3 region has 13 residues. The V gene lost 3 bases and the J gene lost 6 bases, with 12 bases spanning the gap. Germline lookup yields CDR1 WNHNN and CDR2 SYGVQD (reference sequence). CDR3 loop: CASSEWLQGEQYF. CDR3 bases: TGCGCCAGCAGTGAATGGTTGCAAGGCGAGCAGTACTTC.

The V and J genes are TRBV30 and TRBJ2-7, with no clear D. From germline, CDR1 is GTSNPN and CDR2 SVGIG (reference sequence). The V gene lost 0 bases and the J gene lost 0 bases, with 15 bases spanning the gap. CDR3 length: 16 amino acids. For the CDR3, the DNA is TGTGCCTGGAGTGTAGTCTTTCCGTCACGCTCCTACGAGCAGTACTTC. Its protein product is CAWSVVFPSRSYEQYF.

The V and J genes are TRBV7-6 and TRBJ2-5; 7 bases line up with TRBD1. In germline, CDR1 is SGHVS, CDR2 FNYEAQ. The CDR3 is made up of 15 amino acids. V dropped 1 base and J dropped 5; count of bases not matched to a gene: 7. The CDR3 sequence: CASSLDRQGGETQYF. Here the CDR3 DNA reads TGTGCCAGCAGCTTAGACCGACAGGGCGGGGAGACCCAGTACTTC.

This chain uses TRBV28 with TRBJ1-3; D possibly corresponds to TRBD1 (6 bases). The CDR3 runs to 16 residues. V was shortened by 5 bases and J by 1 base, with 15 bases between the two germline ends. Germline CDR1 is MDHEN and CDR2 is SYDVKM. CDR3 nucleotide sequence: TGTGCCAGCAGTATACTACAGGGTTTATCTGGAAACACCATATATTTT. Its translation is CASSILQGLSGNTIYF. The full variable domain, with the rest looked up from reference TRBV28 and TRBJ1-3, is DVKVTQSSRYLVKRTGEKVFLECVQDMDHENMFWYRQDPGLGLRLIYFSYDVKMKEKGDIPEGYSVSREKKERFSLILESASTNQTSMYLCASSILQGLSGNTIYFGEGSWLTVV.

The V call is TRBV5-1, the J call TRBJ2-7, with D possibly matching TRBD1 (5 bases). V lost 5 bases to trimming and J lost 7 bases, with 19 bases between them. CDR3 size: 14 residues. In germline, CDR1 is SGHRS, CDR2 YFSETQ. In DNA, the CDR3 is TGCGCCAGCAGTGAAGCAAACCCAAAGGGGGAGCAGTACTTC. The encoded protein is CASSEANPKGEQYF.